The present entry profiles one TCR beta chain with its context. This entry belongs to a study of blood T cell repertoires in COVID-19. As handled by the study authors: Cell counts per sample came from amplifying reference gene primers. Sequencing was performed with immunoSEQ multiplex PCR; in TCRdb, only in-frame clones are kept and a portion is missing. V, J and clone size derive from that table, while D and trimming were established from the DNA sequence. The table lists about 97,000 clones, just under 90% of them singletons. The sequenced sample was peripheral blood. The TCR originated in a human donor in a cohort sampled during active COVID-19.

This CDR3 reads CASSITVNYGYTF. Here the CDR3 DNA reads TGTGCCAGTAGTATTACGGTCAACTATGGCTACACCTTC. J is TRBJ1-2 and V is TRBV19; no clear D gene. Looked up from germline, CDR1 is LNHDA and CDR2 is SQIVND (reference sequence). Trimming stripped 3 bases from V and 2 bases from J, with 7 bases between. This CDR3 is built from 13 residues.